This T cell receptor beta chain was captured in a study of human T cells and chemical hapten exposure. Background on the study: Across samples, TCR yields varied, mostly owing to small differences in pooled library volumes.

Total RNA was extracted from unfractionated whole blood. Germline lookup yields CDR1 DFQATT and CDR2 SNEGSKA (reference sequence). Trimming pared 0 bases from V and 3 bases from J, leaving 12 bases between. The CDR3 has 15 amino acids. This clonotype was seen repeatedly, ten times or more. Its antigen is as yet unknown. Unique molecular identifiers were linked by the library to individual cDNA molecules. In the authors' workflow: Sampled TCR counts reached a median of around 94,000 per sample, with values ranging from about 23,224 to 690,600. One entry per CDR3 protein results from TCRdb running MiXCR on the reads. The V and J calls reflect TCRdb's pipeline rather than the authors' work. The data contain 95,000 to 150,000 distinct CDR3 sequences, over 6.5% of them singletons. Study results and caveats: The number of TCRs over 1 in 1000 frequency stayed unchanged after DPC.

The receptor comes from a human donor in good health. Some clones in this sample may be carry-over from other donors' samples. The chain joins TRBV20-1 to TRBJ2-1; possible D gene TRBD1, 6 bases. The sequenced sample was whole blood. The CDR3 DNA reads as TGCAGTGCTAGAGATCTGGGGACATACTACAATGAGCAGTTCTTC. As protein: CSARDLGTYYNEQFF.